These 21 T cell receptor beta chains originate from one sample sequenced in a study of cytomegalovirus exposure and HLA in healthy donors. This PCR relied on a set of 60 Vbeta primers and 13 Jbeta primers. This table comes from immunoSEQ multiplex PCR, and its TCRdb copy is limited to in-frame clones, with some not included. Here the sample spans some 160,000 clones, 73% being singletons. Sequenced: PBMCs. Source of these receptors: a woman under 30 in good health and CMV-seropositive.

This clone has a handful of counts. V and J are TRBV6-5 and TRBJ2-6; possible D gene TRBD2, 5 bases. Germline V gene lookup returns CDR1 MNHEY and CDR2 SVGAGI. This CDR3 contains 15 residues. The V gene lost 6 bases and the J gene lost 1 base, with 10 bases spanning the gap. CDR3 bases: TGTGCCAGCAGCCATCGAGGGTCTGGGGCCAACGTCCTGACTTTC. As protein: CASSHRGSGANVLTF.

V gene TRBV6-6 combines with J gene TRBJ2-1; D is ambiguous. This CDR3 is built from 13 residues. The V and J ends lost 7 bases and 0 bases respectively, with 7 bases between them. CDR1 is MNHNY, CDR2 SVGAGI, per germline (reference sequence). The CDR3 DNA is TGTGCCAGCAACCCTATCTCCTACAATGAGCAGTTCTTC. This translates into CASNPISYNEQFF.

CDR3 sequence: CASSFPRGKDMNTEAFF. The CDR3 bases are TGTGCCAGCAGCTTCCCCCGAGGCAAGGACATGAACACTGAAGCTTTCTTT. The chain combines TRBV7-2 with TRBJ1-1, with D tentatively TRBD1 (5 bases). V lost 3 bases to trimming and J lost 0 bases, with 17 bases between them. The CDR3 spans 17 residues. Looked up from germline, CDR1 is SGHTA and CDR2 is FQGNSA.

For this clone: Other DNA sequences in the sample encode the same CDR3. J is TRBJ1-5 and V is TRBV7-8, with TRBD1 matching over 9 bases. CDR1 is SGHVS, CDR2 FQNEAQ, per germline. V was clipped by 5 bases and J by 5 bases; unmatched bases: 7. The CDR3 loop spans 15 amino acids. In DNA, the CDR3 is TGTGCCAGCAGCGGATACAGGGGGCCCTATCAGCCCCAGCATTTT. It translates to CASSGYRGPYQPQHF.

The CDR3 loop is CASSERVTAYNEQFF. The CDR3 DNA sequence: TGTGCCAGCAGTGAGCGGGTGACCGCCTACAATGAGCAGTTCTTC. The V and J genes are TRBV2 and TRBJ2-1, with D possibly matching TRBD2 (5 bases). The germline gives CDR1 SNHLY, CDR2 FYNNEI. CDR3 length: 15 residues. V lost 3 bases and J lost 2, with 11 bases in between.

Worth noting for this clone: Germline is not matched at one junction end, which may reflect a read error. This chain joins TRBV7-9 and TRBJ1-5, with D hard to call. Germline CDR1 and CDR2: SEHNR and FQNEAQ (reference sequence). CDR3 length: 12 amino acids. CDR3 sequence (DNA): TGTTCCAGCAGCTTATCCGATCAGCCCCAGCATTTT. Residues: CSSSLSDQPQHF. The whole variable domain, remainder taken from reference TRBV7-9 and TRBJ1-5, is DTGVSQNPRHKITKRGQNVTFRCDPISEHNRLYWYRQTLGQGPEFLTYFQNEAQLEKSRLLSDRFSAERPKGSFSTLEIQRTEQGDSAMYLCSSSLSDQPQHFGDGTRLSIL.

There are a few counts of this clone. The rearrangement uses TRBV29-1 and TRBJ2-5, with TRBD2 identical over 11 bases. In germline, CDR1 is SQVTM, CDR2 ANQGSEA. V dropped 7 bases and J dropped 5; count of bases not matched to a gene: 9. The CDR3 is made up of 14 amino acids. This chain's CDR3 is CSAFSGGAGETQYF. The CDR3 coding sequence is TGCAGCGCCTTTAGCGGGGGGGCCGGGGAGACCCAGTACTTC.

The rearrangement uses TRBV6-6 and TRBJ2-5, with TRBD1 matching 9 bases. This CDR3 contains 15 residues. In germline, CDR1 is MNHNY, CDR2 SVGAGI (reference sequence). With V trimmed by 6 bases and J by 2 bases, 7 bases remained unmatched. The CDR3 is CASSMTGGSQETQYF. The CDR3 DNA is TGTGCCAGCAGCATGACAGGGGGGTCTCAAGAGACCCAGTACTTC.

This chain connects TRBV5-6 to TRBJ1-6; the match to TRBD1 covers 9 bases. CDR1 and CDR2 (germline): SGHDT, YYEEEE. Unmatched junction bases numbered 6, after V lost 4 bases and J lost 7 bases. This CDR3 has 15 residues. The CDR3 reads CASSLPGQGNSPLHF. In DNA form, the CDR3 reads TGTGCCAGCAGCCTGCCGGGACAGGGAAATTCACCCCTCCACTTT.

V usage is TRBV19 and J usage is TRBJ2-5; D perhaps matches TRBD2 (6 bases). CDR1 is LNHDA, CDR2 SQIVND, per germline (reference sequence). Trimming removed 5 bases from V and 2 bases from J, with 9 bases in between. The CDR3 totals 13 residues. The CDR3 spells CASSATRQETQYF. The CDR3 region has the DNA TGTGCCAGTAGTGCGACTAGGCAAGAGACCCAGTACTTC.

The rearrangement uses TRBV7-6 and TRBJ1-6; D is ambiguous. V lost 1 base and J 8 bases, leaving 15 bases between the germline ends. The germline gives CDR1 SGHVS, CDR2 FNYEAQ. This CDR3 has 16 residues. The DNA of the CDR3 is TGTGCCAGCAGCTTAGTGTCTCCGGAGGAGGATTCACCCCTCCACTTT. It yields the protein CASSLVSPEEDSPLHF.

The rearrangement uses TRBV6-1 and TRBJ2-7, with 7 bases that match TRBD2. CDR3 length: 13 amino acids. Germline-derived CDR1 and CDR2 are MNHNS and SASEGT. J gave up 3 bases and V 6 bases, and 5 bases lay outside the gene matches. The CDR3 DNA follows: TGTGCCAGCAGCCTAGCGGAGTACTACGAGCAGTACTTC. Translation gives CASSLAEYYEQYF.

This clone showed up just a few times. The CDR3 DNA sequence: TGTGCCAGCAGCCGGCGAGGTAGCGGGGGGTTAAATGAGCAGTTCTTC. This encodes CASSRRGSGGLNEQFF. The V gene is TRBV11-3, the J gene TRBJ2-1; 10 bases match TRBD2. There are 16 residues in the CDR3. The V gene's germline CDR1 is SGHNT and CDR2 YENEEA. V was clipped by 5 bases and J by 7 bases; unmatched bases: 11.

The chain combines TRBV13 with TRBJ1-1; D call uncertain. This CDR3 comprises 16 residues. Trimming cost V 5 bases and J 7 bases, with 23 bases left between them. Germline V gives CDR1 PRHDT, CDR2 FYEKMQ (reference sequence). The CDR3 bases are TGTGCCAGCAGCCCCCGGACCATCGATGTGGGAGGTGAAGCTTTCTTT. Protein product: CASSPRTIDVGGEAFF.

The chain uses TRBV21-1 and TRBJ1-5. TRBV21-1 is designated a pseudogene. There are 16 residues in the CDR3. The CDR3 coding sequence is TGTGCCAGCAGCAAATTCAACGGTTATAGCAATCAGCCCCAGCATTTT. Translating it yields CASSKFNGYSNQPQHF.

The chain employs TRBV6-5 and TRBJ1-2, with D tentatively TRBD1 (6 bases). This CDR3 comprises 13 residues. CDR1 and CDR2 (germline): MNHEY, SVGAGI. V was shortened by 6 bases and J by 6 bases, with 14 bases between the two germline ends. The CDR3 loop is CASRYPGVHGYTF. As DNA, the CDR3 is TGTGCCAGCAGGTACCCAGGGGTTCATGGCTACACCTTC.

V is TRBV9 and J is TRBJ2-2, with 8 positions matching TRBD2. The germline V gene encodes CDR1 SGDLS and CDR2 YYNGEE. This CDR3 is built from 17 residues. Trimming cost V 0 bases and J 4 bases; bases outside gene matches: 8. The CDR3 is CASSVGVGGVFTGELFF. As DNA, the CDR3 is TGTGCCAGCAGCGTAGGGGTCGGGGGGGTATTCACCGGGGAGCTGTTTTTT.

This clone was detected a few times. The CDR3 loop reads CASSFRTGGQAGELFF. CDR3 nucleotides: TGCGCCAGCAGCTTCAGGACAGGGGGGCAGGCCGGGGAGCTGTTTTTT. The chain combines TRBV5-1 with TRBJ2-2, with 10 bases identical to TRBD1. The CDR3 extends over 16 amino acids. V was clipped by 2 bases and J by 6 bases; unmatched bases: 7. Germline V gene lookup returns CDR1 SGHRS and CDR2 YFSETQ. The full variable domain, completed using reference TRBV5-1 and TRBJ2-2, is KAGVTQTPRYLIKTRGQQVTLSCSPISGHRSVSWYQQTPGQGLQFLFEYFSETQRNKGNFPGRFSGRQFSNSRSEMNVSTLELGDSALYLCASSFRTGGQAGELFFGEGSRLTVL.

The chain has TRBV19 and TRBJ1-2, with 9 positions matching TRBD1. CDR3 size: 15 residues. CDR1 is LNHDA and CDR2 is SQIVND in the germline V gene (reference sequence). Germline trimming cut 4 bases from V and 3 bases from J; bases unmatched to any gene: 6. The CDR3 loop is CASSTQGAHDYGYTF. Here the CDR3 DNA reads TGTGCCAGTAGTACACAGGGGGCGCATGACTATGGCTACACCTTC.

This clone was recorded a few times. The chain joins TRBV4-3 to TRBJ1-2, with 9 bases identical to TRBD1. The CDR3 has 14 residues. With 5 bases clipped from V and 6 bases from J, the junction kept 7 bases outside the gene matches. Looked up from germline, CDR1 is LGHNA and CDR2 is YSLEER. This CDR3 reads CASSSTGGADGYTF. DNA for the CDR3: TGCGCCAGCAGCTCAACAGGGGGCGCGGATGGCTACACCTTC.

V gene TRBV14 combines with J gene TRBJ1-1; possibly TRBD1 for D (6 bases). With 0 bases removed from V and 11 bases from J, the gap between germline ends came to 13 bases. Per germline, CDR1 SGHDN and CDR2 FVKESK. The CDR3 consists of 13 residues. CDR3 sequence reads: CASSQDGVRGAFF. DNA of the CDR3: TGTGCCAGCAGCCAAGATGGGGTAAGGGGGGCTTTCTTT.